Reported below is one T cell receptor beta chain. These data are taken from a study of blood T cell repertoires in COVID-19. Study overall: Acute and convalescent COVID-19 specimens originated in the United States, Italy and Spain. T cells, B-cell-depleted T cells, or PBMCs provided the cDNA or gDNA that served as material.

Germline V CDR1 and CDR2: SGHRS, YFSETQ. The CDR3 is 16 residues long. Trimming cost V 1 base and J 4 bases; bases outside gene matches: 5. Methods used by the authors: Amplification with reference gene primers provided the estimates of nucleated cell counts. TCRdb's copy holds only in-frame clones and misses some; the assay was immunoSEQ multiplex PCR. That table furnishes V, J and clone size, whereas the DNA furnished D and trimming. This sample carries fewer than 400,000 clones, 85% of them seen once, and the ten largest clones take around 3.4%. The clonotype was recovered from a woman aged 18-30 years with acute or convalescent COVID-19. The V gene is TRBV5-1, the J gene TRBJ1-4; 9 bases line up with TRBD1. The sequenced material came from peripheral blood. CDR3 bases: TGCGCCAGCAGCTTGACGCCGGGACAGGGTAATGAAAAACTGTTTTTT. Its translation: CASSLTPGQGNEKLFF.